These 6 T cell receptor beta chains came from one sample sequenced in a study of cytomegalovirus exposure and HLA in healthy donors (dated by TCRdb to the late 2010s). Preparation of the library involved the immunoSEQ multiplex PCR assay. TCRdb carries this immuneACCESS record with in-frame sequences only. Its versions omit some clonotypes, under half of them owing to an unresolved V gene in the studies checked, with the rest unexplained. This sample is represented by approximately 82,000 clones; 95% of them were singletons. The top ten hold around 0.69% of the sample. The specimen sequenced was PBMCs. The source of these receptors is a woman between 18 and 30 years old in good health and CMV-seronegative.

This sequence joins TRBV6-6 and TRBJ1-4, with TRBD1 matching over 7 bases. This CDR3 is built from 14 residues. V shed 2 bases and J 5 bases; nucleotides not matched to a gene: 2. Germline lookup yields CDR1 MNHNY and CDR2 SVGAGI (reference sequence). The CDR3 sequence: CASSYPGQNEKLFF. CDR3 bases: TGTGCCAGCAGTTACCCGGGACAGAATGAAAAACTGTTTTTT.

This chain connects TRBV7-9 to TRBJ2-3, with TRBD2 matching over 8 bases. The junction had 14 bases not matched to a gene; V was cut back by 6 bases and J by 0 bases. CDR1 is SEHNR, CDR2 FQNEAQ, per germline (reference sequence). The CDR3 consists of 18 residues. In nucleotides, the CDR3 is TGTGCCAGCAGAACACTAGCGGAGCCCTTTTCTAGCACAGATACGCAGTATTTT. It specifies CASRTLAEPFSSTDTQYF.

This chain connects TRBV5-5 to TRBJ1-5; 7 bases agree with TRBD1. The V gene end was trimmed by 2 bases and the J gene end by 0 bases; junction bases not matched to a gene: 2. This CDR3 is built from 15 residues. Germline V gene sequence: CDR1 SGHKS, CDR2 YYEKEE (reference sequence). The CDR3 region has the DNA TGTGCCAGCAGCTTAGGGACAGCTAGCAATCAGCCCCAGCATTTT. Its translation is CASSLGTASNQPQHF.

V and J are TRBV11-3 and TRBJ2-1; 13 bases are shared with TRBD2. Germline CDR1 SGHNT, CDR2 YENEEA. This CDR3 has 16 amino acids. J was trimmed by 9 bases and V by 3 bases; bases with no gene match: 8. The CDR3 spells CASSFRTSGSKSEQFF. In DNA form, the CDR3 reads TGTGCCAGCAGCTTCCGGACTAGCGGGAGCAAGAGTGAGCAGTTCTTC.

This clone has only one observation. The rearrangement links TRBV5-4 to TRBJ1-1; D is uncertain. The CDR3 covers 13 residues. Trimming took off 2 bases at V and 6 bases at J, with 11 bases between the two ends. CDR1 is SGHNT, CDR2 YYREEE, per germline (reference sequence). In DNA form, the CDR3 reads TGTGCCAGCAGCTTCCCGGGGTCGGCTGAAGCTTTCTTT. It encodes CASSFPGSAEAFF.

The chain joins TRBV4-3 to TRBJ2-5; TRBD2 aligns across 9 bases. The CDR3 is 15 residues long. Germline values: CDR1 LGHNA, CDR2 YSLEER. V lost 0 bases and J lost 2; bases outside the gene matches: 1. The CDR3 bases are TGCGCCAGCAGCCAAGAGGGACTAGCTCAAGAGACCCAGTACTTC. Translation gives CASSQEGLAQETQYF.